The 15 T cell receptor beta chains in this list originate from one sample, sequenced in a study of cytomegalovirus exposure and HLA in healthy donors (dated by TCRdb to about 2017). Library prep was done by the immunoSEQ multiplex PCR assay. For the multiplex PCR, a mixture combining 60 forward primers for TCR Vbeta segments and 13 reverse primers for TCR Jbeta segments was used. The source is immuneACCESS, and TCRdb retained only in-frame sequences with V and J called. Part of the clones is not carried over; for the studies checked, unresolved V genes explain less than half of this, and the remainder is unexplained. This sample gives about 77,000 clones in total; around 78% of them show up just once. 3% to 4% of the sample is held by the ten biggest clonotypes. Sequencing used PBMCs. These receptors came from a man aged 40-49 years in good health and CMV-seronegative.

The rearrangement uses TRBV5-1 and TRBJ2-2; the match to TRBD1 covers 8 bases. The trim removed 5 bases at V and 3 bases at J, leaving 9 bases unmatched. In germline, CDR1 is SGHRS, CDR2 YFSETQ. This CDR3 region has 16 residues. This chain's CDR3 is CASRMRQGFDTGELFF. In DNA, the CDR3 is TGCGCCAGCAGAATGCGACAGGGGTTTGACACCGGGGAGCTGTTTTTT.

This clone was counted a single time. The chain uses TRBV6-5 and TRBJ2-7; 9 bases are a match to TRBD1. This CDR3 spans 14 amino acids. The V gene's germline CDR1 is MNHEY and CDR2 SVGAGI. The junction had 5 bases not matched to a gene; V was cut back by 6 bases and J by 2 bases. As DNA, the CDR3 is TGTGCCAGCAGCCCGAGGACAGGGGCCTACGAGCAGTACTTC. Amino acids: CASSPRTGAYEQYF.

The chain joins TRBV7-9 to TRBJ1-2; 9 bases match TRBD1. Trimming cost V 6 bases and J 7 bases; bases outside gene matches: 18. There are 17 residues in the CDR3. Per germline, CDR1 SEHNR and CDR2 FQNEAQ (reference sequence). CDR3 DNA: TGTGCCAGCAGTCCGCGGACCCGGGACAGGGCTAACGGTGGCTACACCTTC. Translation: CASSPRTRDRANGGYTF.

The chain uses TRBV10-3 and TRBJ1-4, with D tentatively TRBD1 (6 bases). Germline lookup yields CDR1 ENHRY and CDR2 SYGVKD. Trimming cost V 5 bases and J 7 bases, with 14 bases left between them. CDR3 length equals 14 residues. The CDR3 is CAISKGGSPEKLFF. In DNA form, the CDR3 reads TGTGCCATCAGTAAAGGGGGTAGTCCTGAAAAACTGTTTTTT.

The rearrangement joins TRBV18 to TRBJ2-7; 11 bases are shared with TRBD1. The CDR3 totals 15 residues. The V gene end was trimmed by 3 bases and the J gene end by 6 bases; junction bases not matched to a gene: 7. From germline, CDR1 is KGHSH and CDR2 LQKENI. The CDR3 region has the DNA TGTGCCAGCTCACCTACCGGGACAGGGGGGATCGAGCAGTACTTC. Translated, it gives CASSPTGTGGIEQYF.

The chain joins TRBV2 to TRBJ2-1; 9 bases are shared with TRBD1. Germline CDR1 SNHLY, CDR2 FYNNEI. V was clipped by 7 bases and J by 6 bases; unmatched bases: 16. This CDR3 comprises 17 residues. The CDR3 here is CASNGDRVSTGGNEQFF. CDR3 in DNA: TGTGCCAGCAACGGGGACAGGGTGTCTACCGGGGGCAATGAGCAGTTCTTC.

This chain connects TRBV28 to TRBJ2-1; possible D gene TRBD1, 5 bases. The V end was cut by 2 bases, the J end by 7 bases, with 9 bases between. CDR1 and CDR2 from the germline V gene are MDHEN and SYDVKM. The CDR3 loop spans 13 amino acids. The CDR3 region has the DNA TGTGCCAGCAGTTTACCCGGACAAAATGAGCAGTTCTTC. As protein: CASSLPGQNEQFF.

This clone is a singleton in its sample. The rearrangement uses TRBV5-6 and TRBJ2-7; 8 bases are shared with TRBD1. V dropped 4 bases and J dropped 2; count of bases not matched to a gene: 11. This CDR3 contains 16 residues. Looked up from germline, CDR1 is SGHDT and CDR2 is YYEEEE. The CDR3 DNA reads TGTGCCAGCAGCATCCTCAGGACAGGGAGGACCTACGAGCAGTACTTC. It specifies CASSILRTGRTYEQYF.

The chain uses TRBV6-6 and TRBJ2-7; D remains ambiguous. The germline V gene encodes CDR1 MNHNY and CDR2 SVGAGI (reference sequence). Between the trimmed V and J ends, which lost 7 bases and 4 bases, there was a span of 14 bases. The CDR3 consists of 13 residues. CDR3 residues: CASTVTNGYEQYF. The CDR3, as DNA: TGTGCCAGCACTGTTACTAACGGATACGAGCAGTACTTC.

The rearrangement joins TRBV14 to TRBJ2-2; 13 bases map to TRBD2. In germline, CDR1 is SGHDN, CDR2 FVKESK. The ends lost 1 base at V and 4 bases at J; junction bases unmatched: 3. The length of the CDR3 is 17 residues. The CDR3 here is CASSQGLAGGFTGELFF. CDR3 in DNA: TGTGCCAGCAGCCAAGGACTAGCGGGGGGATTCACCGGGGAGCTGTTTTTT.

This clone was seen a few times. This chain joins TRBV5-6 and TRBJ1-4; TRBD1 agrees at 8 bases. J gave up 7 bases and V 3 bases, and 8 bases lay outside the gene matches. The length of the CDR3 is 15 residues. CDR1 and CDR2 (germline): SGHDT, YYEEEE. CDR3 nucleotide sequence: TGTGCCAGCAGCTACGGACAGGGCGGAGGTGAAAAACTGTTTTTT. Its translation: CASSYGQGGGEKLFF.

The CDR3 DNA reads as TGCAGTGCTAGACTGGCCAACGTCCTGACTTTC. Its translation is CSARLANVLTF. The rearrangement links TRBV20-1 to TRBJ2-6; D gene unclear. The ends were cut back, 2 bases at V and 6 bases at J, with 2 bases in the middle. This CDR3 is built from 11 residues. In germline, CDR1 is DFQATT, CDR2 SNEGSKA (reference sequence).

J is TRBJ1-6 and V is TRBV28, with 8 positions matching TRBD1. Germline loops: CDR1 MDHEN, CDR2 SYDVKM. There are 19 residues in the CDR3. The J segment lost 0 bases and the V segment lost 3 bases, leaving 10 bases of the junction unmatched. CDR3 DNA sequence: TGTGCCAGCAGTTTGGCCTCCGACAGGGGCAGCTCCTATAATTCACCCCTCCACTTT. Residues: CASSLASDRGSSYNSPLHF.

The chain employs TRBV19 and TRBJ1-6, with D unclear. CDR1 is LNHDA and CDR2 is SQIVND in the germline V gene (reference sequence). The CDR3 spans 13 residues. Trimming left V 8 bases short and J 8 bases short, with 13 bases between. The CDR3 spells CASQGRSDSPLHF. In nucleotides, the CDR3 is TGTGCCAGTCAAGGGAGGTCGGATTCACCCCTCCACTTT.

The rearrangement links TRBV30 to TRBJ2-7, with TRBD2 as a possible D gene (6 bases). Trimming cost V 0 bases and J 9 bases, with 15 bases left between them. The CDR3 runs to 13 residues. The germline CDR1 and CDR2 sequences are GTSNPN and SVGIG (reference sequence). CDR3 nucleotides: TGTGCCTGGAGTGTAGCGGGTGCCCGGGTGCAGTACTTC. Protein product: CAWSVAGARVQYF.